This TCR beta chain was profiled in a study of shared clonotypes between healthy human individuals. Donors included only healthy HIV-negative adults lacking recent acute infections or vaccinations. In germline, CDR1 is SGHAT, CDR2 FQNNGV. The CDR3 consists of 15 residues. Trimming cost V 1 base and J 0 bases, with 8 bases left between them. Researchers ran the assay at a deep level. Authors' methods: Junction-only sequences without quality scores were provided by ImmunoSEQ, so filtering was different. Clones were sequenced by immunoSEQ multiplex PCR, and TCRdb holds only the in-frame ones, with some missing. That table supplies the V and J calls and clone size; D and trimming were determined from the DNA. The sample gives approximately 2.1 million clones, over 90% of which show up once; under 0.45% is in the top ten. Concerning this clone itself: This same CDR3 is encoded by further DNA sequences in the sample.

The sequence came from a man in his late teens or twenties in good health. Some clones in this sample may be carry-over from other donors' samples. Sequenced: naive CD4+ T cells from PBMCs. Subset defined: CD45RA+ positively selected. This chain links TRBV11-2 with TRBJ2-3; unclear D gene. Here the CDR3 DNA reads TGTGCCAGCAGCTTAGGTGTGGGGAGCACAGATACGCAGTATTTT. Translating it yields CASSLGVGSTDTQYF.